The source of this TCR beta chain is a study of cytomegalovirus exposure and HLA in healthy donors. General study points: Earlier findings revealed that most TCR beta V segments proved productive either about 87% or about 30% of the time. Later analysis associated a missense DCLRE1C variant with TCR beta V- and J-gene trimming.

Primers for the PCR totalled 60 Vbeta and 13 Jbeta. Some clones are missing from TCRdb's copy, which holds only in-frame ones; the method was immunoSEQ multiplex PCR. The table records 150,000 to 200,000 clones, about 78% of them present only once. Turning to this clone: Its antigen is not identified.

Germline trimming cut 0 bases from V and 14 bases from J; bases unmatched to any gene: 10. There are 14 residues in the CDR3. Germline CDR1 and CDR2: MNHEY and SMNVEV (reference sequence). Material for sequencing was PBMCs. This receptor was identified in a man aged 60-69 years in good health and CMV-seronegative. The rearrangement uses TRBV27 and TRBJ2-1, with 7 bases aligning to TRBD1. CDR3 DNA: TGTGCCAGCAGTTTATCCCCTCAGTTAGGGGGCGAGTTCTTC. It yields the protein CASSLSPQLGGEFF.